This TCR beta chain was sequenced in a study of response to subunit inactivated influenza vaccine. Study-wide findings and caveats: A suggestion made by the authors is that each seasonal influenza vaccination recruits few new T cells.

MiXCR, applied by TCRdb to the RT-PCR reads, yields one record per CDR3 protein. The table includes roughly 790,000 distinct CDR3 sequences, around 20% detected once. Worth noting for this clonotype: The antigen is not known.

The CDR3 extends over 14 amino acids. V was pared by 6 bases and J by 0 bases, with 11 bases between. Germline lookup yields CDR1 DFQATT and CDR2 SNEGSKA (reference sequence). The genes are TRBV20-1 and TRBJ2-2, with D possibly being TRBD2 (6 bases). This specimen consisted of PBMCs from blood, obtained about 5 days after vaccination. The origin of this receptor is a man in his forties or fifties who received an inactivated influenza vaccine. The CDR3, as DNA: TGCAGTGCGTCCGGGGGAACGAACACCGGGGAGCTGTTTTTT. It specifies CSASGGTNTGELFF.